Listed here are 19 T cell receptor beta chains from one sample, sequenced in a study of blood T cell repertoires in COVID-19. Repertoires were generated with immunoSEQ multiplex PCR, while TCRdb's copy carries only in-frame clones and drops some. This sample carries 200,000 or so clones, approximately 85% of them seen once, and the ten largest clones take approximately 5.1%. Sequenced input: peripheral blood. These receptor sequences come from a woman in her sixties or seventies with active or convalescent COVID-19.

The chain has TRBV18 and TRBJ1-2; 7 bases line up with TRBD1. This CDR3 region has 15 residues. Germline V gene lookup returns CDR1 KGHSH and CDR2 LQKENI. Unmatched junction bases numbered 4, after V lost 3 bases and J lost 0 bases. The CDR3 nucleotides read TGTGCCAGCTCACCGGAGACAGGGCCTAACTATGGCTACACCTTC. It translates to CASSPETGPNYGYTF.

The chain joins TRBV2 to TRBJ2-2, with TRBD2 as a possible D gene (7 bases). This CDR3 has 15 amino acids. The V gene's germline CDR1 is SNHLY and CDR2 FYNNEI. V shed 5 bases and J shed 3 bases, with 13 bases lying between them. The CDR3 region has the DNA TGTGCCAGCAGTTACTTGGGGGGGCACACCGGGGAGCTGTTTTTT. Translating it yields CASSYLGGHTGELFF.

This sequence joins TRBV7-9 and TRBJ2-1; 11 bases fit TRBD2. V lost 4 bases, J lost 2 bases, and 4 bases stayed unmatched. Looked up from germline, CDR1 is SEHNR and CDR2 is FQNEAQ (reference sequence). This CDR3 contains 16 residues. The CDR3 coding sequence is TGTGCCAGCAGCTCCGTAGCGGGAGGGCCCTACAATGAGCAGTTCTTC. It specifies CASSSVAGGPYNEQFF.

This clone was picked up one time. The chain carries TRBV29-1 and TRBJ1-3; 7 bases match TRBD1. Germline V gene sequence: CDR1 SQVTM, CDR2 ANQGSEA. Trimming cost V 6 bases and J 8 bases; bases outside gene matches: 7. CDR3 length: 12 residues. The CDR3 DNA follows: TGCAGCGTCCCTGACAGGGATGACACCATATATTTT. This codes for CSVPDRDDTIYF.

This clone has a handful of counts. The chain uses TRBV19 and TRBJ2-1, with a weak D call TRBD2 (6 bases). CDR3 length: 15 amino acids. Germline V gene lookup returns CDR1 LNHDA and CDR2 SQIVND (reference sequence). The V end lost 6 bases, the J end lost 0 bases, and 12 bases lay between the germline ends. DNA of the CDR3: TGTGCCAGTAGGAGATTCGGGAGCTCCTACAATGAGCAGTTCTTC. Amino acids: CASRRFGSSYNEQFF.

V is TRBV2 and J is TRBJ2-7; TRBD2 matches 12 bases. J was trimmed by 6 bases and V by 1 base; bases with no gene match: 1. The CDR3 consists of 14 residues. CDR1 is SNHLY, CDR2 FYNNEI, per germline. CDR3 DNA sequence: TGTGCCAGCAGTGAAGGGACTAGCGGGACCGAGCAGTACTTC. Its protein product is CASSEGTSGTEQYF.

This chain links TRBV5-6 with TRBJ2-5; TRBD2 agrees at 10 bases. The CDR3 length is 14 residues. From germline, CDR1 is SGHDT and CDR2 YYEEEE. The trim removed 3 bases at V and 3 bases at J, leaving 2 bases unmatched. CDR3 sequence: CASSSLAGEETQYF. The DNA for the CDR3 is TGTGCCAGCAGCTCTCTAGCGGGAGAAGAGACCCAGTACTTC. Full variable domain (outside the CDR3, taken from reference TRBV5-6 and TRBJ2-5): DAGVTQSPTHLIKTRGQQVTLRCSPKSGHDTVSWYQQALGQGPQFIFQYYEEEERQRGNFPDRFSGHQFPNYSSELNVNALLLGDSALYLCASSSLAGEETQYFGPGTRLLVL.

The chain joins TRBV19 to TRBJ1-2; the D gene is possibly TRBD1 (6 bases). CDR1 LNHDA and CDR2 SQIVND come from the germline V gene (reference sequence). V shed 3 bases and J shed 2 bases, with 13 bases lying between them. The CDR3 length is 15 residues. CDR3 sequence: CASSIGQNANYGYTF. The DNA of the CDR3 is TGTGCCAGTAGTATCGGACAGAACGCAAACTATGGCTACACCTTC.

The DNA for the CDR3 is TGCGCCAGCAGCTTGAGGACAGGCAGACTGCAAGAGACCCAGTACTTC. Translating gives CASSLRTGRLQETQYF. V and J are TRBV5-1 and TRBJ2-5, with TRBD1 identical over 7 bases. The V gene's germline CDR1 is SGHRS and CDR2 YFSETQ. V shed 1 base, J shed 2 bases, and the junction held 8 bases outside the gene matches. The CDR3 sequence is 16 residues long.

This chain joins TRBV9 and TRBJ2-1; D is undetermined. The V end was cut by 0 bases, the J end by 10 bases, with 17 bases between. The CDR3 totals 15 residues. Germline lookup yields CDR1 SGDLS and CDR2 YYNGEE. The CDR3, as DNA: TGTGCCAGCAGCGTAGCAGCGTCCCCGGCGGAGGAGCAGTTCTTC. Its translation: CASSVAASPAEEQFF.

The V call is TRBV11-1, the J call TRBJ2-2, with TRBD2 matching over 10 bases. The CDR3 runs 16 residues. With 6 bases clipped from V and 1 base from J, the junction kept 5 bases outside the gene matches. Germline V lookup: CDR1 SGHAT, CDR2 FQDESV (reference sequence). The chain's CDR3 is CASSPRLAGNTGELFF. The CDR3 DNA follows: TGTGCCAGCAGTCCACGACTAGCGGGGAACACCGGGGAGCTGTTTTTT.

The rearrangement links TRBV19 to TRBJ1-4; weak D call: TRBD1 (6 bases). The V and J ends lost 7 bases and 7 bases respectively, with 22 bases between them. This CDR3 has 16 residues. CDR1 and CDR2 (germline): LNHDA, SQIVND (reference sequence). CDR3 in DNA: TGTGCCAGTACCCATTTGTCGCCCGGGGGGGCTGAAAAACTGTTTTTT. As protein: CASTHLSPGGAEKLFF. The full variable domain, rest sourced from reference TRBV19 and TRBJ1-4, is DGGITQSPKYLFRKEGQNVTLSCEQNLNHDAMYWYRQDPGQGLRLIYYSQIVNDFQKGDIAEGYSVSREKKESFPLTVTSAQKNPTAFYLCASTHLSPGGAEKLFFGSGTQLSVL.

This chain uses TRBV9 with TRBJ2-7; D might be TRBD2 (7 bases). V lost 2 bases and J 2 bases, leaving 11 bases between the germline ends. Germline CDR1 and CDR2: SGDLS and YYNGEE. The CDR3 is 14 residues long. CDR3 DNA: TGTGCCAGCAGCGTCGGGGGGCCCGCCTACGAGCAGTACTTC. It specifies CASSVGGPAYEQYF.

CDR3: CASRTSGRATDTQYF. CDR3 bases: TGCGCCAGCAGAACTAGCGGGAGGGCTACAGATACGCAGTATTTT. V gene TRBV10-2 combines with J gene TRBJ2-3, with TRBD2 matching 13 bases. CDR1 and CDR2 from the germline V gene are WSHSY and SAAADI. The CDR3 is made up of 15 amino acids. The V and J ends lost 6 bases and 3 bases, in that order; junction bases with no gene match: 3.

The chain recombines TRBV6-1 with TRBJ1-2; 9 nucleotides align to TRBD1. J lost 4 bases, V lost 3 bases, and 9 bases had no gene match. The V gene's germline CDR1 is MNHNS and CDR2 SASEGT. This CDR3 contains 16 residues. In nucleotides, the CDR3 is TGTGCCAGCAGTGATGGGTTCACAGGGGGCGCCTATGGCTACACCTTC. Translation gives CASSDGFTGGAYGYTF.

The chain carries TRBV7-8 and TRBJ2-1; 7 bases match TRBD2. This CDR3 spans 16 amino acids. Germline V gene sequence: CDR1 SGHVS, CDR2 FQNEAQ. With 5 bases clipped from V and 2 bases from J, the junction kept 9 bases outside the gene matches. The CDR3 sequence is CASSAPRSGAYNEQFF. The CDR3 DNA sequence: TGTGCCAGCAGCGCCCCGCGCAGCGGGGCCTACAATGAGCAGTTCTTC.

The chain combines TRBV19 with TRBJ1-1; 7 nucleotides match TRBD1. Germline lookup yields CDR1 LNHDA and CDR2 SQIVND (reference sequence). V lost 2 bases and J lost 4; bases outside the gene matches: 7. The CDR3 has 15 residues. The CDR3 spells CASSIQGVAVTEAFF. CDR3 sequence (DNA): TGTGCCAGTAGTATACAGGGGGTGGCTGTCACTGAAGCTTTCTTT.

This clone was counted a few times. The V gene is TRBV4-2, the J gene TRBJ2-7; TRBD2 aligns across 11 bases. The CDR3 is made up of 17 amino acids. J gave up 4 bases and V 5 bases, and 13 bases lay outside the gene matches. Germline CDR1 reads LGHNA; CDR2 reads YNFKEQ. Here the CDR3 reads CASSAVSGTSGMYEQYF. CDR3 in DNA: TGTGCCAGCAGCGCAGTTAGCGGGACTAGCGGTATGTACGAGCAGTACTTC.

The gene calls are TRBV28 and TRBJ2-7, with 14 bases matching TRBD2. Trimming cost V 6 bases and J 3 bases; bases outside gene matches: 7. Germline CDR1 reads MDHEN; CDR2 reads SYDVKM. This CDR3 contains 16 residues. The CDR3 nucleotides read TGTGCCAGCAGACCAGGGACTAGCGGGAGCCACTACGAGCAGTACTTC. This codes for CASRPGTSGSHYEQYF.